The clone carrying this T cell receptor (beta chain) was detected a few times. Antigen unknown. The entry originates in a study of response to subunit inactivated influenza vaccine. Overall study findings and caveats: Each seasonal influenza vaccination, the authors suggested, recruits few new T cells.

TCRdb reprocessed the RT-PCR reads with MiXCR, giving one entry per CDR3 protein. This sample has a few hundred thousand distinct CDR3 sequences, with 21% found just once. Germline CDR1 and CDR2: SGHVS and FQNEAQ. The CDR3 contains 15 residues. Trimming cost V 0 bases and J 2 bases, with 8 bases left between them. This sample comprised PBMCs from blood, obtained less than 22 months after vaccination. The genes are TRBV7-8 and TRBJ1-5; D uncertain. The sequence came from a man between 50 and 69 years old who received an inactivated influenza vaccine. The CDR3 here is CASSLAPSRNQPQHF. The DNA of the CDR3 is TGTGCCAGCAGCTTAGCGCCGAGCCGCAATCAGCCCCAGCATTTT.